What follows describes a single T cell receptor beta chain. The data originate from a study of blood T cell repertoires in COVID-19. On the study more broadly: COVID-19 samples collected from the United States, Italy and Spain covered acute and convalescent phases.

Profiled with immunoSEQ multiplex PCR; TCRdb holds only in-frame clones, not every one. The sample consists of around 200,000 clones, approximately 81% of them appearing once. The specimen sequenced was peripheral blood. The origin of this receptor is a person aged 65-85 years with COVID-19, enrolled during active disease.

The CDR3 nucleotides are TGTGCCAGCAGCCAAGATCTTGTAGTCAATGAGCAGTTCTTC. Translating it yields CASSQDLVVNEQFF. This chain links TRBV3-1 (or the pseudogene TRBV3-2) with TRBJ2-1; D gene ambiguous. CDR1 LGHDT and CDR2 YNNKEL come from the germline V gene (reference sequence). V was trimmed by 0 bases and J by 6 bases, leaving 9 bases between them. CDR3 length: 14 amino acids.